The T cell receptor (beta chain) under discussion was sequenced for a study of neurological immune-mediated disorders. Background on the study: Disease course was recorded as relapsing-remitting for about 31 and secondary progressive for 3 of the 34 multiple sclerosis patients.

Findings and limits, study-wide: There were no CDR3 amino acid sequences shared by expanded clones across subjects, a result suggesting private repertoires in all groups.

This clonotype was seen at least ten times. Antigen: not known. The CDR3 totals 15 residues. The V gene lost 0 bases and the J gene lost 4 bases, with 10 bases spanning the gap. Germline lookup yields CDR1 SGHRS and CDR2 YFSETQ. Each CDR3 protein is one row after TCRdb ran MiXCR on the 5' RACE reads. The profile covers about 62,000 distinct CDR3 sequences, with about 3.5% appearing a single time and 2.2% taken by the ten largest. The chain couples TRBV5-1 to TRBJ2-2; D is perhaps TRBD2 (6 bases). Sequences were obtained from PBMCs. The source of this sequence is a woman between 50 and 59 years old with multiple sclerosis. DNA for the CDR3: TGCGCCAGCAGCTTGGATAGCGGCAGCACCGGGGAGCTGTTTTTT. It specifies CASSLDSGSTGELFF. Variable domain in full (rest from reference TRBV5-1 and TRBJ2-2): KAGVTQTPRYLIKTRGQQVTLSCSPISGHRSVSWYQQTPGQGLQFLFEYFSETQRNKGNFPGRFSGRQFSNSRSEMNVSTLELGDSALYLCASSLDSGSTGELFFGEGSRLTVL.